Listed here are 25 T cell receptor beta chains from one sample, sequenced in a study of beta chain features in type 1 diabetes. Sequencing targeted expressed TCRB transcripts, as all isolated RNA had been reverse transcribed. Only in-frame clones appear in the TCRdb table, and some are missing; sequencing was by immunoSEQ multiplex PCR. Altogether more than 150,000 clones are present, about 9.1% being singletons, with the ten largest covering 2% to 3%. The sequenced sample was central memory CD4+ T cells from blood. The source is a young woman in good health.

This clone was detected only a few times. The V and J genes are TRBV30 and TRBJ2-5; 7 bases fit TRBD1. Trimming at V came to 4 bases and at J to 6 bases, leaving 8 bases not matched to a gene. Germline lookup yields CDR1 GTSNPN and CDR2 SVGIG (reference sequence). The CDR3 covers 13 residues. In DNA form, the CDR3 reads TGTGCCTGGACCGGACAGGTTAGGAAGACCCAGTACTTC. Protein: CAWTGQVRKTQYF.

In its sample, this clone was seen many times. The V and J genes are TRBV7-2 and TRBJ2-3, with 7 bases matching TRBD1. Losses at the gene ends were 11 bases for V and 0 bases for J; bases not matched to a gene: 8. CDR1 and CDR2 (germline): SGHTA, FQGNSA. The CDR3 contains 14 residues. The CDR3 DNA is TGTGCCTCGTCAGGGGGAACTAGCACAGATACGCAGTATTTT. Translating it yields CASSGGTSTDTQYF.

The sample holds a few counts of this clone. V is TRBV5-5 and J is TRBJ2-7; weak D call: TRBD1 (5 bases). This CDR3 is built from 15 residues. Deletions cut 3 bases from V and 0 bases from J, with 13 bases between. The V gene's germline CDR1 is SGHKS and CDR2 YYEKEE (reference sequence). CDR3 in DNA: TGTGCCAGCAGCTCCCAGGCCAGGGCCTCCTACGAGCAGTACTTC. It codes for CASSSQARASYEQYF.

CDR3 amino acids: CASSQTVSTNEKLFF. CDR3 sequence (DNA): TGCGCCAGCAGCCAGACAGTATCAACTAATGAAAAACTGTTTTTT. The chain has TRBV5-1 and TRBJ1-4, with a tentative D call TRBD1 (5 bases). V was cut by 4 bases and J by 0 bases, with 10 bases left in between. Per the germline V gene, CDR1 is SGHRS and CDR2 is YFSETQ. The CDR3 loop spans 15 amino acids.

This clone was seen only a few times. Other DNA sequences in this specimen translate into the identical CDR3. The rearrangement links TRBV5-1 to TRBJ1-2; 9 bases map to TRBD1. CDR3 length: 14 residues. The trim removed 4 bases at V and 4 bases at J, leaving 5 bases unmatched. Germline lookup yields CDR1 SGHRS and CDR2 YFSETQ. CDR3 sequence: CASSPGQGPYGYTF. Here the CDR3 DNA reads TGCGCCAGCAGCCCCGGACAGGGGCCCTATGGCTACACCTTC.

This rearrangement joins TRBV25-1 to TRBJ1-2; D uncertain. Trimming removed 2 bases at V and 8 bases at J, with 18 bases between. The length of the CDR3 is 15 residues. Germline CDR1 and CDR2: MGHDK and SYGVNS. The CDR3 sequence: CASSEGGSRNKGYTF. The DNA for the CDR3 is TGTGCCAGCAGTGAAGGAGGAAGCAGAAACAAAGGCTACACCTTC.

The chain combines TRBV7-9 with TRBJ1-2, with 11 bases identical to TRBD1. The J segment lost 8 bases and the V segment lost 5 bases, leaving 10 bases of the junction unmatched. Looked up from germline, CDR1 is SEHNR and CDR2 is FQNEAQ (reference sequence). The CDR3 totals 15 residues. DNA of the CDR3: TGTGCCAGCAGCCTAAACGGACAGGGGGCGAAGGGCTACACCTTC. This codes for CASSLNGQGAKGYTF. Full variable domain (rest looked up from reference TRBV7-9 and TRBJ1-2): DTGVSQNPRHKITKRGQNVTFRCDPISEHNRLYWYRQTLGQGPEFLTYFQNEAQLEKSRLLSDRFSAERPKGSFSTLEIQRTEQGDSAMYLCASSLNGQGAKGYTFGSGTRLTVV.

The table lists this clone with a few counts. This sequence joins TRBV11-3 and TRBJ1-1, with D possibly TRBD1 on 6 matching bases. This CDR3 has 18 residues. Germline CDR1 SGHNT, CDR2 YENEEA. Trimming took 2 bases from V and 3 from J, leaving 22 bases between them. The CDR3 is CASSLISQWGLPDTEAFF. CDR3 DNA: TGTGCCAGCAGCTTAATCTCTCAGTGGGGGCTACCGGACACTGAAGCTTTCTTT. Combining the CDR3 with reference TRBV11-3 and TRBJ1-1 gives the whole variable domain EAGVVQSPRYKIIEKKQPVAFWCNPISGHNTLYWYLQNLGQGPELLIRYENEEAVDDSQLPKDRFSAERLKGVDSTLKIQPAELGDSAVYLCASSLISQWGLPDTEAFFGQGTRLTVV.

The chain employs TRBV9 and TRBJ2-7; 8 bases fit TRBD2. V was clipped by 4 bases and J by 2 bases; unmatched bases: 5. CDR3 length equals 14 residues. The V gene's germline CDR1 is SGDLS and CDR2 YYNGEE. The CDR3 protein is CASSRGGLAYEQYF. The CDR3 DNA is TGTGCCAGCAGCAGGGGGGGACTAGCCTACGAGCAGTACTTC.

The table lists this clone with a few counts. The chain links TRBV5-1 to TRBJ2-3; 11 nucleotides align to TRBD2. Germline lookup yields CDR1 SGHRS and CDR2 YFSETQ. The CDR3 extends over 15 amino acids. Unmatched junction bases numbered 2, after V lost 4 bases and J lost 1 base. This CDR3 reads CASSVTSGGTDTQYF. For the CDR3, the DNA is TGCGCCAGCAGCGTGACTAGCGGGGGCACAGATACGCAGTATTTT.

This chain uses TRBV30 with TRBJ1-3; a possible D gene is TRBD1 (6 bases). The germline V and J ends were trimmed by 0 bases and 5 bases, with 20 bases remaining between them. The CDR3 covers 17 residues. CDR1 and CDR2 from the germline V gene are GTSNPN and SVGIG (reference sequence). DNA of the CDR3: TGTGCCTGGAGTGTACTTTTTTCGGCAGGGGAAAGAAACACCATATATTTT. Protein sequence: CAWSVLFSAGERNTIYF.

This clone was seen more than once but under ten times. This chain connects TRBV19 to TRBJ2-1; TRBD1 might be the D (5 bases). This CDR3 is 14 amino acids long. Germline values: CDR1 LNHDA, CDR2 SQIVND (reference sequence). The V end was cut by 10 bases, the J end by 7 bases, with 20 bases between. The CDR3, as DNA: TGTGCCACAACTGACAGTGACGGGTGGAATGAGCAGTTCTTC. Its protein product is CATTDSDGWNEQFF.

The V and J genes are TRBV19 and TRBJ1-3; D remains unclear. The CDR3 is 12 residues long. Germline-derived CDR1 and CDR2 are LNHDA and SQIVND (reference sequence). V was shortened by 11 bases and J by 0 bases, with 8 bases between the two germline ends. The CDR3 coding sequence is TGTGCCGTCGAGAACTCTGGAAACACCATATATTTT. Protein: CAVENSGNTIYF.

The CDR3 sequence is CASSDTGEETQYF. CDR3 in DNA: TGTGCCAGCAGCGACACAGGGGAAGAGACCCAGTACTTC. This sequence joins TRBV5-4 and TRBJ2-5, with 7 bases fitting TRBD1. Germline V gives CDR1 SGHNT, CDR2 YYREEE (reference sequence). Trimming at V came to 4 bases and at J to 3 bases, leaving 3 bases not matched to a gene. The CDR3 has 13 residues.

V and J are TRBV18 and TRBJ1-1, with 9 bases identical to TRBD1. Germline loops: CDR1 KGHSH, CDR2 LQKENI. Trimming at V came to 1 base and at J to 6 bases, leaving 6 bases not matched to a gene. CDR3 size: 15 residues. CDR3 protein: CASSPRTGVKAEAFF. CDR3 coding DNA: TGTGCCAGCTCACCACGGACAGGGGTGAAGGCTGAAGCTTTCTTT.

The table lists this clone with a few counts. J is TRBJ1-1 and V is TRBV7-2; TRBD1 might be the D (5 bases). Germline V gives CDR1 SGHTA, CDR2 FQGNSA. This CDR3 spans 14 amino acids. V was trimmed by 5 bases and J by 2 bases, leaving 12 bases between them. The CDR3 sequence: CASSPRDYNTEAFF. CDR3 in DNA: TGTGCCAGCAGCCCGAGGGACTATAACACTGAAGCTTTCTTT.

Only a few counts were recorded for this clone. CDR3 coding DNA: TGTGCCAGCAGCCAAGCAGCGGGAGGTACCTACTACGAGCAGTACTTC. Translated, it gives CASSQAAGGTYYEQYF. The chain links TRBV4-2 to TRBJ2-7; 9 nucleotides align to TRBD2. CDR3 length: 16 residues. With 1 base clipped from V and 3 bases from J, the junction kept 7 bases outside the gene matches. Looked up from germline, CDR1 is LGHNA and CDR2 is YNFKEQ.

The chain carries TRBV19 and TRBJ2-5; maybe TRBD2 (6 bases). The V gene's germline CDR1 is LNHDA and CDR2 SQIVND (reference sequence). Trimming pared 3 bases from V and 5 bases from J, leaving 13 bases between. The CDR3 is 14 amino acids. CDR3 loop: CASSIGGLLETQYF. As DNA, the CDR3 is TGTGCCAGTAGTATCGGGGGTTTGTTGGAGACCCAGTACTTC.

This clone has only a few counts. V usage is TRBV19 and J usage is TRBJ2-7; D possibly corresponds to TRBD1 (6 bases). Trimming removed 6 bases from V and 3 bases from J, with 18 bases in between. The V gene's germline CDR1 is LNHDA and CDR2 SQIVND (reference sequence). CDR3 length: 15 residues. The CDR3 region is CASSPQGQGNYEQYF. CDR3 nucleotide sequence: TGTGCCAGTAGCCCTCAGGGCCAGGGGAACTACGAGCAGTACTTC.

The chain links TRBV7-2 to TRBJ1-1, with 7 bases fitting TRBD1. This CDR3 contains 14 residues. J was trimmed by 5 bases and V by 2 bases; bases with no gene match: 5. The germline CDR1 and CDR2 sequences are SGHTA and FQGNSA. As DNA, the CDR3 is TGTGCCAGCAGCTTATCAGGGGGTTGGACTGAAGCTTTCTTT. As protein: CASSLSGGWTEAFF.

This chain connects TRBV27 to TRBJ2-7; TRBD2 aligns across 7 bases. With V trimmed by 6 bases and J by 0 bases, 8 bases remained unmatched. The CDR3 covers 15 residues. Germline V CDR1 and CDR2: MNHEY, SMNVEV (reference sequence). The CDR3 loop reads CASSKPSGPSYEQYF. As DNA, the CDR3 is TGTGCCAGCAGCAAACCTAGCGGACCCTCCTACGAGCAGTACTTC.

This clone showed up many times. The rearrangement uses TRBV20-1 and TRBJ1-1, with no clear D. The CDR3 sequence is 11 residues long. Germline CDR1 DFQATT, CDR2 SNEGSKA (reference sequence). The V gene lost 3 bases and the J gene lost 0 bases, with 2 bases spanning the gap. CDR3: CSASMNTEAFF. The CDR3 nucleotides read TGCAGTGCTAGTATGAACACTGAAGCTTTCTTT.

This clone was counted a few times. The chain employs TRBV4-2 and TRBJ2-1, with 7 positions matching TRBD2. The V and J ends lost 0 bases and 3 bases, in that order; junction bases with no gene match: 5. The length of the CDR3 is 16 residues. Germline V gene sequence: CDR1 LGHNA, CDR2 YNFKEQ. The CDR3 sequence is CASSQDASGVYNEQFF. CDR3 DNA sequence: TGTGCCAGCAGCCAAGATGCAAGCGGGGTCTACAATGAGCAGTTCTTC.

This clone has only a few counts. The J gene is TRBJ1-2, the V gene TRBV5-1; 8 positions match TRBD1. J lost 3 bases, V lost 6 bases, and 10 bases had no gene match. The CDR3 spans 15 residues. The germline V gene has CDR1 SGHRS and CDR2 YFSETQ. The CDR3: CASTNGQGDDYGYTF. The CDR3, as DNA: TGCGCCAGCACGAATGGACAGGGAGACGACTATGGCTACACCTTC.

DNA for the CDR3: TGTGCCAGCAGTCCCAACCCAGGGAAAGCGGAGACCCAGTACTTC. Its translation: CASSPNPGKAETQYF. This chain joins TRBV11-3 and TRBJ2-5, with D perhaps TRBD1 (5 bases). Germline values: CDR1 SGHNT, CDR2 YENEEA. The CDR3 is made up of 15 amino acids. The V and J ends lost 6 bases and 5 bases respectively, with 19 bases between them.